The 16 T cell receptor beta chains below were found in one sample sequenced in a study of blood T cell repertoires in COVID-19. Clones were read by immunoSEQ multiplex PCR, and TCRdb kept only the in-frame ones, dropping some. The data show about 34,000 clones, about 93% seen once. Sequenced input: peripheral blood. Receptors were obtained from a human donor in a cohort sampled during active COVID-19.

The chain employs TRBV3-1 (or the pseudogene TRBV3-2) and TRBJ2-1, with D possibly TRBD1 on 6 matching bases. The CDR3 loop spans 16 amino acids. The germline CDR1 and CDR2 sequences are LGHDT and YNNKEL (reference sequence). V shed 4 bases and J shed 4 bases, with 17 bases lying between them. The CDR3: CASSPGTGTSYNEQFF. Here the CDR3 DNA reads TGTGCCAGCAGCCCCGGCACCGGGACATCTTACAATGAGCAGTTCTTC.

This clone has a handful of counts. The CDR3 sequence: CASRFTGGETQYF. CDR3 DNA: TGTGCCAGCAGATTTACAGGGGGAGAGACCCAGTACTTC. This sequence joins TRBV7-9 and TRBJ2-5, with 8 bases lining up with TRBD1. Trimming at V came to 6 bases and at J to 4 bases, leaving 4 bases not matched to a gene. CDR1 is SEHNR and CDR2 is FQNEAQ in the germline V gene (reference sequence). CDR3 length equals 13 residues.

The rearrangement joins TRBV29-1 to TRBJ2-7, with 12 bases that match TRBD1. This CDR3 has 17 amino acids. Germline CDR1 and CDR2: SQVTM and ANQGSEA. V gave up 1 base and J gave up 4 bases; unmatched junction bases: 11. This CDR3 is CSVEGEQGQGAGYEQYF. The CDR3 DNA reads TGCAGCGTTGAAGGGGAACAGGGACAGGGGGCTGGGTACGAGCAGTACTTC.

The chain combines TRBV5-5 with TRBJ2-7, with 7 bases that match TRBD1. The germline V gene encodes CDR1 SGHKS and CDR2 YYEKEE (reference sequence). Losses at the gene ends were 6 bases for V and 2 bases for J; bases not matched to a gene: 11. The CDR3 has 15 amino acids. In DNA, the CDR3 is TGTGCCAGCAACCAAAGGACAGGCCTCACCTACGAGCAGTACTTC. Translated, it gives CASNQRTGLTYEQYF. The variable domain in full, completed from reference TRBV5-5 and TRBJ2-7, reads DAGVTQSPTHLIKTRGQQVTLRCSPISGHKSVSWYQQVLGQGPQFIFQYYEKEERGRGNFPDRFSARQFPNYSSELNVNALLLGDSALYLCASNQRTGLTYEQYFGPGTRLTVT.

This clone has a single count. CDR3 region: CATSVAGQGGDEQYF. CDR3 DNA sequence: TGTGCCACCAGCGTAGCGGGACAGGGCGGGGACGAGCAGTACTTC. V is TRBV15 and J is TRBJ2-7, with D possibly matching TRBD1 (9 bases). The CDR3 is 15 amino acids. Germline lookup yields CDR1 LNHNV and CDR2 YYDKDF (reference sequence). The ends were cut back, 5 bases at V and 5 bases at J, with 19 bases in the middle.

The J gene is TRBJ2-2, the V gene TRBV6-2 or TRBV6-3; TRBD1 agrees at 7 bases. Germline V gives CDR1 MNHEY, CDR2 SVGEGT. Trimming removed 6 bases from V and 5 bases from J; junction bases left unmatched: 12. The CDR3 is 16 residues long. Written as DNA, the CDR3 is TGTGCCAGCAGCCCCCCTTGGACAGGCGGGACCGGGGAGCTGTTTTTT. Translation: CASSPPWTGGTGELFF.

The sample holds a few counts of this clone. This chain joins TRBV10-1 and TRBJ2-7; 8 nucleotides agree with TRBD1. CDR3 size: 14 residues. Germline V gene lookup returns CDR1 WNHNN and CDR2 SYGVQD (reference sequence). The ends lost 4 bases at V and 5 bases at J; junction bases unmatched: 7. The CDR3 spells CASSGKMDRDEQYF. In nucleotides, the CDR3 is TGCGCCAGCAGTGGAAAAATGGACAGGGACGAGCAGTACTTC.

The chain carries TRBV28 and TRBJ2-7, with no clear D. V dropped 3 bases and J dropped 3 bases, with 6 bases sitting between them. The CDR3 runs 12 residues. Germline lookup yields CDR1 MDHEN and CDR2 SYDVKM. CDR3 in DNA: TGTGCCAGCAGTTTGGGCAACTACGAGCAGTACTTC. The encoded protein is CASSLGNYEQYF.

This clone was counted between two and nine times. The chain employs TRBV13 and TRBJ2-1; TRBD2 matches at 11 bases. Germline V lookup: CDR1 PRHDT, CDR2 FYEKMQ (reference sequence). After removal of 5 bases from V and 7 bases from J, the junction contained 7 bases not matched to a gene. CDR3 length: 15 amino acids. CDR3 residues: CASSTGTSGLNEQFF. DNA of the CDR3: TGTGCCAGCAGCACCGGGACTAGCGGACTGAATGAGCAGTTCTTC.

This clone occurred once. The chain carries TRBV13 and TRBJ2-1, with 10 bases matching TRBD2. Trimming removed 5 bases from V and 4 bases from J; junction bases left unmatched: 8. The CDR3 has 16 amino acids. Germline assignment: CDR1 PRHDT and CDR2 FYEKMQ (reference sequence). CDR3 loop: CASSMWTSGGYNEQFF. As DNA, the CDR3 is TGTGCCAGCAGCATGTGGACTAGCGGAGGGTACAATGAGCAGTTCTTC.

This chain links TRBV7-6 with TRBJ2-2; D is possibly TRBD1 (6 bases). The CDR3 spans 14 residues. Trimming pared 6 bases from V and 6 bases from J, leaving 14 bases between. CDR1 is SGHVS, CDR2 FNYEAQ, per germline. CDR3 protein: CASSSGDRPGELFF. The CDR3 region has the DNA TGTGCCAGCAGTTCAGGGGATCGGCCCGGGGAGCTGTTTTTT.

CDR3 in DNA: TGTGCCAGCAGTTTAGCGGGGGGGAATGTGGAGGAGCTGTTTTTT. Translated: CASSLAGGNVEELFF. The V call is TRBV27, the J call TRBJ2-2; 9 bases are shared with TRBD2. CDR3 size: 15 residues. Germline V gives CDR1 MNHEY, CDR2 SMNVEV (reference sequence). V was pared by 2 bases and J by 10 bases, with 8 bases of the junction left unmatched.

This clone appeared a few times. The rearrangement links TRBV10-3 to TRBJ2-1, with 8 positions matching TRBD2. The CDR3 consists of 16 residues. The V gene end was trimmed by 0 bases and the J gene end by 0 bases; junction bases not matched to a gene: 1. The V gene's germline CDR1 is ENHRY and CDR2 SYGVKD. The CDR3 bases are TGTGCCATCAGTGAGTCGGGACTAGACTCCTACAATGAGCAGTTCTTC. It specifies CAISESGLDSYNEQFF.

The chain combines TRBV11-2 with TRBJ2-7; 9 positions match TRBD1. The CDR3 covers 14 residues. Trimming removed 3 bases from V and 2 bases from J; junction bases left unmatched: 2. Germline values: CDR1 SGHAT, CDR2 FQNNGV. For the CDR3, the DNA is TGTGCCAGCAGCTTCGGGACAGGGACCTACGAGCAGTACTTC. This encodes CASSFGTGTYEQYF.

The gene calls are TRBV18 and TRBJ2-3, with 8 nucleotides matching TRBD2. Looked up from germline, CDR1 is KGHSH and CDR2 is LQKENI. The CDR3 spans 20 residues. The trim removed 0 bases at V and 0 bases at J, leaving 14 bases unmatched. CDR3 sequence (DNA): TGTGCCAGCTCACCACCCATCGGGCGGGAGGCCACTGCTAGCACAGATACGCAGTATTTT. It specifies CASSPPIGREATASTDTQYF.

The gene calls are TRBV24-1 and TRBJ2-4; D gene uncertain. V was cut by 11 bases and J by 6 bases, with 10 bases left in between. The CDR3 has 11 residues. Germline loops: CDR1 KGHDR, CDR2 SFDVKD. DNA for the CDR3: TGTGCCATCGGAGTCGGAAACATTCAGTACTTC. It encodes CAIGVGNIQYF.